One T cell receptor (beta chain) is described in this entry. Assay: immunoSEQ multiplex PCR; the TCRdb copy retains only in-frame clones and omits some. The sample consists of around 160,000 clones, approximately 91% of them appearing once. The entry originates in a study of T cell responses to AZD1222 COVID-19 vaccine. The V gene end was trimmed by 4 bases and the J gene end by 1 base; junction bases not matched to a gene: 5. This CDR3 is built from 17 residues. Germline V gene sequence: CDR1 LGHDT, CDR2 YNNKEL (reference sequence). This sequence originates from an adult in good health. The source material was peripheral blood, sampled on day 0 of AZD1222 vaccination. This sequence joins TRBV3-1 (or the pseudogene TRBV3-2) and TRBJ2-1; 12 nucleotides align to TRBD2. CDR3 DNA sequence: TGTGCCAGCAGCCGCCTAGCGGGAGGGGGGTCCTACAATGAGCAGTTCTTC. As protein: CASSRLAGGGSYNEQFF.